This TCR beta chain is from a study of cytomegalovirus exposure and HLA in healthy donors. Notes on the study in general: Among CMV-associated TCR beta chains, most appeared HLA-restricted in a later analysis.

The CDR3 is 16 amino acids. V was pared by 4 bases and J by 4 bases, with 18 bases between. Germline CDR1 MGHRA, CDR2 YSYEKL. Details on this clone: Its antigen is still unknown.

60 Vbeta and 13 Jbeta primers were used in PCR. Only in-frame clones appear in the TCRdb table, and some are missing; sequencing was by immunoSEQ multiplex PCR. The profile covers roughly 100,000 clones, with over 12% appearing a single time and around 0.86% taken by the ten largest. The TCR sequence derives from a female donor in good health and CMV-seronegative. The sample taken for sequencing was PBMCs. This chain joins TRBV4-1 and TRBJ2-3; D is possibly TRBD2 (6 bases). CDR3 sequence (DNA): TGCGCCAGCAGCCTGAAGGTAACGGGAGTGGCAGATACGCAGTATTTT. Its protein product is CASSLKVTGVADTQYF.